The 12 T cell receptor beta chains listed next were all sequenced from one sample in a study of blood T cells in healthy people across ages. Primers used in a second PCR of roughly 7 to 12 cycles were a sample-barcoded 5' primer and a J-beta primer mix. MiXCR was run by TCRdb on the 5' RACE reads, yielding one entry per CDR3 protein. The sample has around 670,000 distinct CDR3 sequences, approximately 30% seen once; the top ten hold less than 20%. Sequenced: blood. The receptors shown here come from a woman aged 80 or over in good health.

V gene TRBV20-1 combines with J gene TRBJ2-7, with 12 nucleotides matching TRBD2. There are 13 residues in the CDR3. The V gene end was trimmed by 7 bases and the J gene end by 6 bases; junction bases not matched to a gene: 7. Per germline, CDR1 DFQATT and CDR2 SNEGSKA (reference sequence). DNA for the CDR3: TGCAGTGTATCGGGACTAGCGGGCGTCGAGCAGTACTTC. Translating it yields CSVSGLAGVEQYF.

This clonotype appeared a few times. The CDR3, as DNA: TGCAGTGCCAGACAGGGGGCCAACACTGAAGCTTTCTTT. Translated: CSARQGANTEAFF. This chain joins TRBV20-1 and TRBJ1-1, with 10 bases lining up with TRBD1. With 6 bases clipped from V and 2 bases from J, the junction kept 3 bases outside the gene matches. CDR1 DFQATT and CDR2 SNEGSKA come from the germline V gene (reference sequence). This CDR3 spans 13 amino acids.

This clonotype has a count of ten or more. This chain connects TRBV5-1 to TRBJ2-5; TRBD1 or TRBD2 may be the D gene (5 bases each). Germline V gives CDR1 SGHRS, CDR2 YFSETQ. This CDR3 has 12 residues. V lost 3 bases, J lost 5 bases, and 8 bases lay in between. The CDR3 DNA reads TGCGCCAGCAGCTGGGGCGGGGAGACCCAGTACTTC. Translation gives CASSWGGETQYF.

The chain couples TRBV7-9 to TRBJ1-1, with D perhaps matching TRBD1 (5 bases). CDR3 length equals 16 residues. Germline CDR1 is SEHNR and CDR2 is FQNEAQ (reference sequence). V gave up 4 bases and J gave up 0 bases, with 15 bases separating them. The CDR3 protein is CASSSPRGRVNTEAFF. The CDR3 nucleotides are TGTGCCAGCAGCTCTCCTAGGGGCAGGGTGAACACTGAAGCTTTCTTT.

As regards this clonotype: A much larger clone differs from this one at a single base, so this may be a read error. The chain uses TRBV30 and TRBJ2-7; 12 positions agree with TRBD1. The germline gives CDR1 GTSNPN, CDR2 SVGIG (reference sequence). The CDR3 length is 13 residues. The trim removed 5 bases at V and 7 bases at J, leaving 6 bases unmatched. The CDR3 protein is CAWGGTGGDEQYF. CDR3 DNA sequence: TGTGCCTGGGGGGGGACAGGGGGCGATGAGCAGTACTTC.

The CDR3 region is CASSRGEAQGFYGYTF. DNA of the CDR3: TGTGCCAGCAGCCGAGGGGAGGCTCAGGGGTTCTATGGCTACACCTTC. The J gene is TRBJ1-2, the V gene TRBV3-1; maybe TRBD1 (6 bases). V was pared by 4 bases and J by 4 bases, with 19 bases between. There are 16 residues in the CDR3. Germline values: CDR1 LGHDT, CDR2 YNNKEL (reference sequence).

The sample holds many counts of this clonotype. This sequence joins TRBV29-1 and TRBJ2-1; TRBD2 might be the D (8 bases). V lost 4 bases and J 6 bases, leaving 25 bases between the germline ends. The CDR3 loop spans 17 amino acids. The germline V gene has CDR1 SQVTM and CDR2 ANQGSEA. The CDR3 sequence: CSVAGQVERENSNEQFF. Here the CDR3 DNA reads TGCAGCGTTGCCGGACAGGTGGAGCGGGAGAATAGCAATGAGCAGTTCTTC.

This clonotype was seen at least ten times. The rearrangement joins TRBV7-2 to TRBJ2-2; D gene ambiguous. Germline assignment: CDR1 SGHTA and CDR2 FQGNSA. V was clipped by 1 base and J by 5 bases, with 8 bases between them. The CDR3 contains 14 residues. The CDR3 reads CASSLVLVTGELFF. CDR3 DNA: TGTGCCAGCAGCTTAGTACTGGTTACCGGGGAGCTGTTTTTT.

The chain joins TRBV7-6 to TRBJ1-1; no reliable D call. V shed 4 bases and J shed 11 bases, with 20 bases lying between them. There are 14 residues in the CDR3. Germline CDR1 reads SGHVS; CDR2 reads FNYEAQ. CDR3 residues: CASSSARAAHNAFF. The CDR3 DNA sequence: TGTGCCAGCAGCTCAGCCCGGGCAGCGCATAACGCTTTCTTT.

The chain joins TRBV27 to TRBJ1-2, with 10 nucleotides matching TRBD1. The trim removed 5 bases at V and 1 base at J, leaving 4 bases unmatched. This CDR3 comprises 15 residues. Looked up from germline, CDR1 is MNHEY and CDR2 is SMNVEV (reference sequence). The CDR3 loop reads CASSPGQGLNYGYTF. The DNA for the CDR3 is TGTGCCAGCAGTCCGGGACAGGGGCTTAACTATGGCTACACCTTC.

This chain uses TRBV20-1 with TRBJ2-1, with TRBD1 matching over 7 bases. This CDR3 spans 12 amino acids. From germline, CDR1 is DFQATT and CDR2 SNEGSKA (reference sequence). Unmatched junction bases numbered 7, after V lost 6 bases and J lost 8 bases. DNA of the CDR3: TGCAGTGCCCTAGGGGGCTGGGATGAGCAGTTCTTC. Its protein is CSALGGWDEQFF.

Ten or more counts support this clonotype. The genes are TRBV20-1 and TRBJ1-1; D remains unclear. The V end was cut by 3 bases, the J end by 2 bases, with 7 bases between. Germline assignment: CDR1 DFQATT and CDR2 SNEGSKA (reference sequence). This CDR3 spans 12 amino acids. The CDR3 loop is CSARRLNTEAFF. Written as DNA, the CDR3 is TGCAGTGCTAGGAGATTAAACACTGAAGCTTTCTTT.